What follows are 28 T cell receptor beta chains derived from one specimen sequenced in a study of blood T cells in healthy people across ages. Primed by a sample-barcoded 5' primer and a J-beta primer mix, a second PCR proceeded for about 6 to 11 cycles. TCRdb redid the calling of the 5' RACE reads with MiXCR, one entry per CDR3 protein. This table holds 1.4 million to 1.5 million distinct CDR3 sequences, about 40% found once. The specimen sequenced was blood. The source of these receptors is a young woman in good health.

The chain combines TRBV20-1 with TRBJ2-3; no reliable D call. The length of the CDR3 is 13 residues. Germline V lookup: CDR1 DFQATT, CDR2 SNEGSKA (reference sequence). Between the trimmed V and J ends, which lost 3 bases and 2 bases, there was a span of 9 bases. In nucleotides, the CDR3 is TGCAGTGCTAGGCACAGCGACACAGATACGCAGTATTTT. Translation: CSARHSDTDTQYF.

This clonotype came up a few times. The chain joins TRBV6-8 to TRBJ2-3, with 8 bases lining up with TRBD1. Germline V lookup: CDR1 MNHGY, CDR2 SAAAGT. CDR3 length: 16 amino acids. The junction had 10 bases not matched to a gene; V was cut back by 6 bases and J by 2 bases. Written as DNA, the CDR3 is TGTGCCAGCAGCCCTCCGGACAGGGTGTTCACAGATACGCAGTATTTT. This gives the protein CASSPPDRVFTDTQYF.

This clonotype turned up a few times. V is TRBV6-6 and J is TRBJ1-5; D is undetermined. The germline V gene encodes CDR1 MNHNY and CDR2 SVGAGI (reference sequence). The CDR3 covers 12 residues. The germline V and J ends were trimmed by 6 bases and 7 bases, with 10 bases remaining between them. The CDR3 is CASSGYEQPQHF. The CDR3 coding sequence is TGTGCCAGCAGCGGGTACGAGCAGCCCCAGCATTTT.

This clonotype turned up a few times. The chain links TRBV20-1 to TRBJ2-3; no clear D gene. The CDR3 is 12 amino acids. Trimming took off 4 bases at V and 3 bases at J, with 8 bases between the two ends. Germline V CDR1 and CDR2: DFQATT, SNEGSKA (reference sequence). The chain's CDR3 is CSANRRTDTQYF. The CDR3 DNA follows: TGCAGTGCTAACCGTCGTACAGATACGCAGTATTTT.

V gene TRBV9 combines with J gene TRBJ2-7, with TRBD2 identical over 9 bases. The CDR3 is 16 amino acids. Germline V lookup: CDR1 SGDLS, CDR2 YYNGEE. V lost 5 bases to trimming and J lost 0 bases; unmatched junction nucleotides: 9. CDR3 bases: TGTGCCAGCAGTGAAAGACTAGCGGCGAGCTCCTACGAGCAGTACTTC. Its protein is CASSERLAASSYEQYF.

Only a few counts were recorded for this clonotype. The V call is TRBV4-1, the J call TRBJ2-1, with 8 bases lining up with TRBD2. CDR1 is MGHRA and CDR2 is YSYEKL in the germline V gene. This CDR3 region has 17 residues. With V trimmed by 2 bases and J by 5 bases, 11 bases remained unmatched. CDR3 residues: CASSQLSGGPNNNEQFF. In DNA, the CDR3 is TGCGCCAGCAGCCAACTGAGCGGGGGACCGAACAACAATGAGCAGTTCTTC.

This clonotype was recorded a few times. This rearrangement joins TRBV10-3 to TRBJ2-3, with D unresolved. This CDR3 contains 14 residues. The germline gives CDR1 ENHRY, CDR2 SYGVKD. The V gene lost 11 bases and the J gene lost 5 bases, with 20 bases spanning the gap. The CDR3 region has the DNA TGTGCCGCCCCCCCCCAGGCTCCTATAGATACGCAGTATTTT. It specifies CAAPPQAPIDTQYF.

A few counts support this clonotype. V and J are TRBV10-3 and TRBJ2-7, with 7 bases that match TRBD1. V lost 3 bases to trimming and J lost 4 bases; unmatched junction nucleotides: 12. Looked up from germline, CDR1 is ENHRY and CDR2 is SYGVKD. The CDR3 length is 16 residues. CDR3 coding DNA: TGTGCCATCAGTGAAAATACCGGGACAGCGAAGTACGAGCAGTACTTC. Its translation: CAISENTGTAKYEQYF.

This clonotype appeared a few times. This sequence joins TRBV20-1 and TRBJ1-2; a possible D gene is TRBD1 (6 bases). Germline V gene data show CDR1 as DFQATT and CDR2 as SNEGSKA (reference sequence). The CDR3 loop spans 14 amino acids. Trimming left V 6 bases short and J 4 bases short, with 18 bases between. The CDR3: CSAAAGDESYGYTF. The CDR3 nucleotides read TGCAGTGCCGCGGCAGGGGACGAAAGCTATGGCTACACCTTC.

The genes are TRBV9 and TRBJ2-3, with D unresolved. The CDR3 extends over 15 amino acids. Trimming removed 3 bases from V and 0 bases from J, with 11 bases in between. CDR1 and CDR2 from the germline V gene are SGDLS and YYNGEE. CDR3 sequence reads: CASSGRTSSTDTQYF. CDR3 in DNA: TGTGCCAGCAGCGGGCGTACTTCTAGCACAGATACGCAGTATTTT.

This clonotype was detected only a few times. The chain couples TRBV6-5 to TRBJ2-7; no clear D. V gave up 0 bases and J gave up 3 bases, with 12 bases separating them. The CDR3 spans 15 residues. Germline assignment: CDR1 MNHEY and CDR2 SVGAGI. DNA of the CDR3: TGTGCCAGCAGTTACTCCCTCCGTGTGGTCTACGAGCAGTACTTC. Residues: CASSYSLRVVYEQYF.

This clonotype was observed a few times. The chain is built from TRBV4-1 and TRBJ1-1; TRBD1 aligns across 7 bases. There are 14 residues in the CDR3. With 2 bases clipped from V and 8 bases from J, the junction kept 8 bases outside the gene matches. Germline CDR1 is MGHRA and CDR2 is YSYEKL. CDR3 in amino acids: CASSQPTTGFEAFF. CDR3 nucleotide sequence: TGCGCCAGCAGCCAACCAACGACAGGGTTCGAAGCTTTCTTT.

This clonotype was counted between two and nine times. CDR3 nucleotides: TGCAGCGTCCACGCCGGGACAGGGGTTAACTATGGCTACACCTTC. Its translation is CSVHAGTGVNYGYTF. The rearrangement uses TRBV29-1 and TRBJ1-2; TRBD1 aligns across 10 bases. With 6 bases clipped from V and 1 base from J, the junction kept 8 bases outside the gene matches. The CDR3 is 15 residues long. Germline values: CDR1 SQVTM, CDR2 ANQGSEA.

With respect to this clonotype: The junction differs from germline at one of its ends, possibly a read error. The J gene is TRBJ2-3, the V gene TRBV3-1; D gene ambiguous. CDR1 is LGHDT and CDR2 is YNNKEL in the germline V gene (reference sequence). The CDR3 runs 11 residues. The CDR3: CATSLMDTQYF. For the CDR3, the DNA is TGTGCCACCAGCCTTATGGATACGCAGTATTTT.

The chain carries TRBV5-4 and TRBJ2-5; TRBD1 agrees at 10 bases. The end of the DNA fits TRBJ2-7 better, so the J call may be wrong. The CDR3 contains 15 residues. Germline CDR1 reads SGHNT; CDR2 reads YYREEE (reference sequence). CDR3 sequence reads: CASSHGTGVSYEQYF. The CDR3, as DNA: TGTGCCAGCAGCCATGGGACAGGGGTTTCCTACGAGCAGTACTTC.

The V and J genes are TRBV5-1 and TRBJ1-3, with TRBD1 matching 9 bases. In germline, CDR1 is SGHRS, CDR2 YFSETQ. The CDR3 covers 16 residues. V was pared by 2 bases and J by 3 bases, with 6 bases of the junction left unmatched. This CDR3 is CASSFTTGGFGNTIYF. The CDR3 nucleotides read TGCGCCAGCAGCTTCACTACAGGGGGCTTTGGAAACACCATATATTTT.

This clonotype came up a few times. This chain uses TRBV25-1 with TRBJ2-7; D remains unclear. The CDR3 spans 14 residues. Germline assignment: CDR1 MGHDK and CDR2 SYGVNS. V was shortened by 3 bases and J by 0 bases, with 9 bases between the two germline ends. DNA of the CDR3: TGTGCCAGCAGTGACCGGCCCAGCTCCTACGAGCAGTACTTC. This encodes CASSDRPSSYEQYF.

This clonotype was detected a few times. The CDR3 coding sequence is TGCAGTGCTAGTCCCTGGGCCAGTGCGGGACAAGAGACCCAGTACTTC. Protein: CSASPWASAGQETQYF. The rearrangement joins TRBV20-1 to TRBJ2-5, with a possible D match to TRBD2 (6 bases). With 3 bases removed from V and 2 bases from J, the gap between germline ends came to 19 bases. CDR3 length: 16 amino acids. In germline, CDR1 is DFQATT, CDR2 SNEGSKA (reference sequence).

The rearrangement links TRBV12-3 or TRBV12-4 to TRBJ2-5; 9 bases align to TRBD1. The CDR3 covers 14 residues. Germline trimming cut 5 bases from V and 4 bases from J; bases unmatched to any gene: 5. This CDR3 reads CASSVQGAGETQYF. The CDR3 DNA is TGTGCCAGCAGTGTACAGGGGGCGGGAGAGACCCAGTACTTC.

The genes are TRBV4-1 and TRBJ2-3; D ambiguous. Germline V gene lookup returns CDR1 MGHRA and CDR2 YSYEKL. The CDR3 has 14 amino acids. The germline V and J ends were trimmed by 1 base and 5 bases, with 10 bases remaining between them. The CDR3 bases are TGCGCCAGCAGCCAAGGTGCCCCAAGAGATACGCAGTATTTT. This gives the protein CASSQGAPRDTQYF.

The chain couples TRBV20-1 to TRBJ1-1; TRBD1 matches 7 bases. The germline V gene encodes CDR1 DFQATT and CDR2 SNEGSKA (reference sequence). The ends lost 5 bases at V and 2 bases at J; junction bases unmatched: 14. The CDR3 has 16 amino acids. Written as DNA, the CDR3 is TGCAGTGCTGGTGCTACAGCGACAGGGATCAACACTGAAGCTTTCTTT. It codes for CSAGATATGINTEAFF.

The chain has TRBV5-1 and TRBJ2-7, with 9 bases aligning to TRBD1. Germline values: CDR1 SGHRS, CDR2 YFSETQ. Losses at the gene ends were 4 bases for V and 5 bases for J; bases not matched to a gene: 4. The CDR3 contains 13 residues. The DNA of the CDR3 is TGCGCCAGCAGCCGGACAGGGGTCCACGAGCAGTACTTC. Encoded protein: CASSRTGVHEQYF.

The rearrangement joins TRBV25-1 to TRBJ2-7, with D possibly being TRBD2 (6 bases). The CDR3 consists of 16 residues. Per the germline V gene, CDR1 is MGHDK and CDR2 is SYGVNS. V lost 5 bases to trimming and J lost 5 bases, with 22 bases between them. The CDR3 DNA follows: TGTGCCAGCAGTCCCCTTCCCGTCGGGAGTAACCACGAGCAGTACTTC. This codes for CASSPLPVGSNHEQYF.

This clonotype was recorded a few times. V usage is TRBV28 and J usage is TRBJ1-6, with TRBD1 as a possible D gene (6 bases). This CDR3 comprises 14 residues. The V gene's germline CDR1 is MDHEN and CDR2 SYDVKM. V was clipped by 9 bases and J by 7 bases, with 16 bases between them. This chain's CDR3 is CASSIQGANSPLHF. The CDR3 DNA follows: TGTGCCAGTAGTATACAGGGTGCGAATTCACCCCTCCACTTT.

This clonotype was detected once. The V call is TRBV4-1, the J call TRBJ2-3; 8 nucleotides align to TRBD2. J was trimmed by 3 bases and V by 0 bases; bases with no gene match: 5. Per germline, CDR1 MGHRA and CDR2 YSYEKL. The CDR3 runs 16 residues. The CDR3 region is CASSQDSAGVTDTQYF. CDR3 nucleotides: TGCGCCAGCAGCCAAGATTCAGCGGGGGTGACAGATACGCAGTATTTT.

V usage is TRBV20-1 and J usage is TRBJ1-2; no definite D call. In germline, CDR1 is DFQATT, CDR2 SNEGSKA (reference sequence). The V gene lost 0 bases and the J gene lost 4 bases, with 9 bases spanning the gap. The CDR3 contains 13 residues. The CDR3 nucleotides read TGCAGTGCTAGAGATCGGGAGGCCTATGGCTACACCTTC. This encodes CSARDREAYGYTF.

There are a few counts of this clonotype. This chain links TRBV28 with TRBJ2-1; D is ambiguous. CDR3 length: 15 residues. CDR1 is MDHEN and CDR2 is SYDVKM in the germline V gene. V was pared by 5 bases and J by 8 bases, with 19 bases between. CDR3 amino acids: CASSILRTTLHEQFF. Written as DNA, the CDR3 is TGTGCCAGCAGTATCCTCCGGACGACTCTCCATGAGCAGTTCTTC.

V and J are TRBV6-1 and TRBJ1-2, with TRBD1 matching 7 bases. The CDR3 has 13 residues. J lost 8 bases, V lost 0 bases, and 3 bases had no gene match. The germline V gene encodes CDR1 MNHNS and CDR2 SASEGT. The CDR3 coding sequence is TGTGCCAGCAGTGAAGCGGGACAGACGGGCTACACCTTC. Translating it yields CASSEAGQTGYTF.